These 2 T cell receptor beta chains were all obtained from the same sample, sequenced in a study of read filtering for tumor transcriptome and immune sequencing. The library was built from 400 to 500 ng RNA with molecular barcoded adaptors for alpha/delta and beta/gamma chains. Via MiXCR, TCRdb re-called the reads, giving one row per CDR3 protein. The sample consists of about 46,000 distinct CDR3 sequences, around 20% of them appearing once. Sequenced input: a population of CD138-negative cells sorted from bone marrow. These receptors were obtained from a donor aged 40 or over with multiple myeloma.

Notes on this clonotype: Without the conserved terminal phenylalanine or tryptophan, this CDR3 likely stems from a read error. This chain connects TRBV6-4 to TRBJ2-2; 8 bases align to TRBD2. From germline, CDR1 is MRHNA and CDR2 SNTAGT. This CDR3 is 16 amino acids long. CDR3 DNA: TGTGCCAGCAGTGAGATTAGCGGGATGAACACCGTGGAGCTGTTTTGT. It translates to CASSEISGMNTVELFC.

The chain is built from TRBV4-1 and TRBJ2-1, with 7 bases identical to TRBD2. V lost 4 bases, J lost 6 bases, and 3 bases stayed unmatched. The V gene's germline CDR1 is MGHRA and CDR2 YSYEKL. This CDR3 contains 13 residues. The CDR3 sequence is CASSPRTSNEQFF. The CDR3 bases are TGCGCCAGCAGCCCCCGGACTAGCAATGAGCAGTTCTTC.